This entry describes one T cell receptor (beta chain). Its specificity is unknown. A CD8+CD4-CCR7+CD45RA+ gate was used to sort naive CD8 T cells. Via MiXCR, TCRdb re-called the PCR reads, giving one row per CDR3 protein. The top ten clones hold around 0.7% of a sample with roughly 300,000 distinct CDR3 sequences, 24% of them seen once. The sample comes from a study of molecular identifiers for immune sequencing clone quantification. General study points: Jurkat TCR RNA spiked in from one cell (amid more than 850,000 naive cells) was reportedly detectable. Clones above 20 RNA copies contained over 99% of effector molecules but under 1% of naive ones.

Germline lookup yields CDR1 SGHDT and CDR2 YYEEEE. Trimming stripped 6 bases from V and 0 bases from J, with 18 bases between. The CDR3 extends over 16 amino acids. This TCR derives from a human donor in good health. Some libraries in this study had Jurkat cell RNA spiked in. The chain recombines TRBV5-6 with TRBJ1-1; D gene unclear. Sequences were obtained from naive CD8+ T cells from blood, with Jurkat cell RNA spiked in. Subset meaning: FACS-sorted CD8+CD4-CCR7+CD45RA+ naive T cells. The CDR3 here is CASTADEDFMNTEAFF. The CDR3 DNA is TGTGCCAGCACCGCAGATGAAGACTTCATGAACACTGAAGCTTTCTTT.